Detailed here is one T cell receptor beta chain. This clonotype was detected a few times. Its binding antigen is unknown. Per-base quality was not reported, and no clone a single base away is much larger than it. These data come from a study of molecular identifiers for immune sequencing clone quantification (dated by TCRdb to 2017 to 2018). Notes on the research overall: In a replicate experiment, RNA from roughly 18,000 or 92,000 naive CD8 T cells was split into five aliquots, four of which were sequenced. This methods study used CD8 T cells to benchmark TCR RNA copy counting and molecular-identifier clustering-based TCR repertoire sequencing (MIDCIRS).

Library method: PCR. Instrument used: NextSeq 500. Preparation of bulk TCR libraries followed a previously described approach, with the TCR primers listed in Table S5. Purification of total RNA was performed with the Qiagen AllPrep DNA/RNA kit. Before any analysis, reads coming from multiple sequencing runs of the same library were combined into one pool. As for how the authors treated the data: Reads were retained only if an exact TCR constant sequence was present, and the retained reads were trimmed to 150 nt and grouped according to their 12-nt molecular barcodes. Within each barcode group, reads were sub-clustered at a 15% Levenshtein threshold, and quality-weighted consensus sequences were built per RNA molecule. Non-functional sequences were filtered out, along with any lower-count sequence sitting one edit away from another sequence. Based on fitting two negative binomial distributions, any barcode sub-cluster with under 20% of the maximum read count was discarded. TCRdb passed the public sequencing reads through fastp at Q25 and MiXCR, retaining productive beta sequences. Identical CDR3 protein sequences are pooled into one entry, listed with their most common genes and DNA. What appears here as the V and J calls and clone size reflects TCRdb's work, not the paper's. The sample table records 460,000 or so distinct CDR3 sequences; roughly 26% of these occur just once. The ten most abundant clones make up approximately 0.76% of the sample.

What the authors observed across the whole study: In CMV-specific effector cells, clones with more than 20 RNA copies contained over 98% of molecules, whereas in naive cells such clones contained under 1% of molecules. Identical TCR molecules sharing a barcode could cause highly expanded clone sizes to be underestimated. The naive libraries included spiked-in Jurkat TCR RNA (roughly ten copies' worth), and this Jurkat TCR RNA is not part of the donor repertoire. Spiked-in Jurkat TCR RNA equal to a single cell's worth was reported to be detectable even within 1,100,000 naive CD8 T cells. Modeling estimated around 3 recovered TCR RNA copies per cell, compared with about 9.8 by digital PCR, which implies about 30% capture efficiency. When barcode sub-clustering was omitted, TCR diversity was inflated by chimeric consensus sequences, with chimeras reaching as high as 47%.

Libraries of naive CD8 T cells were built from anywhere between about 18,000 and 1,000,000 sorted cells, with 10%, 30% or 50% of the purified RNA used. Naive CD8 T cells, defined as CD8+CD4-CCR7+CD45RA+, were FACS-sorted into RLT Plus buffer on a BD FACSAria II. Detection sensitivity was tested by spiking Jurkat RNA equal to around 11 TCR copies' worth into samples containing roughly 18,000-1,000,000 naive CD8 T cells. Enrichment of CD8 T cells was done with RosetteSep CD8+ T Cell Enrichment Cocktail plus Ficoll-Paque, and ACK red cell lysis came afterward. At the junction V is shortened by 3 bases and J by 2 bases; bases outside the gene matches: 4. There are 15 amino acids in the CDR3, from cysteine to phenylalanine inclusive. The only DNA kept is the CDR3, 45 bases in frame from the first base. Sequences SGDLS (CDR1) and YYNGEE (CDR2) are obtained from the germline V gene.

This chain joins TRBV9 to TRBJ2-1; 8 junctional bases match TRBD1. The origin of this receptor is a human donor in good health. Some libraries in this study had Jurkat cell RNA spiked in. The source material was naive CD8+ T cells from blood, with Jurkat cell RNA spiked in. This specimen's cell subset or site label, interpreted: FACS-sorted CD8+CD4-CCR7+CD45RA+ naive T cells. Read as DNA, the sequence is TGTGCCAGCAGCGGGGACAGGAGCCCCTACAATGAGCAGTTCTTC. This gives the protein CASSGDRSPYNEQFF.